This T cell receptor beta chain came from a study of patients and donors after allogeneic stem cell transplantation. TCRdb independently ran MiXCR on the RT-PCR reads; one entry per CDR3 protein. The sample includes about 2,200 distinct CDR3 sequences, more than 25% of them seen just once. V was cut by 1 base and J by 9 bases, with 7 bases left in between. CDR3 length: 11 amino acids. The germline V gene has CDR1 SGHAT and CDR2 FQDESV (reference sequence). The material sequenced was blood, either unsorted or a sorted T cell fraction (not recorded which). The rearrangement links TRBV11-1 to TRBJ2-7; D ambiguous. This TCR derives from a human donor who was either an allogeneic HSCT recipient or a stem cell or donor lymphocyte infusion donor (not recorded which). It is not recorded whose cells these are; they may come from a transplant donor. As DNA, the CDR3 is TGTGCCAGCAGCTTAGAACGCGTGCAGTACTTC. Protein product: CASSLERVQYF.